This record covers a single T cell receptor (beta chain). What it recognizes is unknown. TCRdb processed the RT-PCR reads anew with MiXCR; each CDR3 protein has one entry. The sample includes around 750,000 distinct CDR3 sequences, 21% of them seen just once. The V and J ends lost 2 bases and 3 bases, in that order; junction bases with no gene match: 3. The CDR3 contains 15 residues. Germline V CDR1 and CDR2: SGHTA, FQGTGA. These data belong to a study of response to subunit inactivated influenza vaccine. Study findings and constraints: Few new T cells, the authors suggested, are recruited by each seasonal influenza vaccination.

The chain links TRBV7-3 to TRBJ2-3; TRBD2 aligns across 9 bases. The TCR sequence derives from a man aged 50-60 years who received an inactivated influenza vaccine. The material sequenced was PBMCs from blood, taken 4 to 6 days after vaccination. The CDR3 DNA is TGTGCCAGCAGCTTAGCGGGAGGGTGGACAGATACGCAGTATTTT. Protein: CASSLAGGWTDTQYF.